The 15 T cell receptor beta chains presented below share a single source sample, sequenced in a study of post-analysis software for immune sequencing data. Findings and caveats of the study: The study found TRBV5-6, TRBV5-1 and TRBV20-1 among five or six TRBV segments more frequent in patients than controls.

Incorporated into the TCR beta cDNA libraries were unique molecular identifiers, which served to reduce PCR and sequencing biases. TCRdb re-analysed the PCR reads in MiXCR, keeping a single row per CDR3 protein. The sample lists 400,000 to 500,000 distinct CDR3 sequences, roughly 38% occurring once. Their recognized antigens are unknown. Sequenced input: blood. The receptor source for this set is a girl aged 2-15 years with multiple sclerosis.

The chain combines TRBV9 with TRBJ2-1; D remains unclear. CDR1 is SGDLS, CDR2 YYNGEE, per germline. This CDR3 is 17 amino acids long. V was trimmed by 0 bases and J by 1 base, leaving 14 bases between them. CDR3 in amino acids: CASSVDAISVSYNEQFF. The CDR3 DNA follows: TGTGCCAGCAGCGTAGACGCCATCTCGGTATCCTACAATGAGCAGTTCTTC. The full variable domain, rest sourced from reference TRBV9 and TRBJ2-1, is DSGVTQTPKHLITATGQRVTLRCSPRSGDLSVYWYQQSLDQGLQFLIQYYNGEERAKGNILERFSAQQFPDLHSELNLSSLELGDSALYFCASSVDAISVSYNEQFFGPGTRLTVL.

On this clonotype itself: This is likely a read error, given that the CDR3 carries no conserved phenylalanine or tryptophan at its end. The V call is TRBV20-1, the J call TRBJ1-2; TRBD1 might be the D (5 bases). Germline-derived CDR1 and CDR2 are DFQATT and SNEGSKA (reference sequence). This CDR3 comprises 14 residues. Between the trimmed V and J ends, which lost 0 bases and 2 bases, there was a span of 10 bases. The CDR3 is CSARDRGANYGYTC. The CDR3 nucleotides read TGCAGTGCTAGAGATCGAGGGGCGAACTATGGCTACACCTGC.

The genes are TRBV6-5 and TRBJ2-7, with D possibly being TRBD2 (5 bases). V was pared by 6 bases and J by 0 bases, with 12 bases between. Germline V gene lookup returns CDR1 MNHEY and CDR2 SVGAGI. The CDR3 spans 14 residues. The chain's CDR3 is CASSPVAFSYEQYF. The CDR3 bases are TGTGCCAGCAGCCCCGTAGCGTTCTCCTACGAGCAGTACTTC.

CDR3 protein: CASRNTDRDYNEQFF. CDR3 in DNA: TGTGCCAGCAGGAACACCGACAGGGACTACAATGAGCAGTTCTTC. This chain joins TRBV6-6 and TRBJ2-1; 7 nucleotides line up with TRBD1. J lost 3 bases, V lost 6 bases, and 8 bases had no gene match. CDR3 length: 15 residues. CDR1 and CDR2 (germline): MNHNY, SVGAGI (reference sequence).

This chain joins TRBV11-2 and TRBJ2-1, with D hard to call. The ends were cut back, 2 bases at V and 0 bases at J, with 11 bases in the middle. The CDR3 has 16 amino acids. From germline, CDR1 is SGHAT and CDR2 FQNNGV. CDR3 nucleotide sequence: TGTGCCAGCAGCTTATATGGAGATAGCTCCTACAATGAGCAGTTCTTC. Protein: CASSLYGDSSYNEQFF.

This rearrangement joins TRBV5-1 to TRBJ2-3; 12 bases fit TRBD2. V trimming: 4 bases; J trimming: 0 bases; junction bases outside the gene matches: 3. CDR3 size: 16 residues. Per germline, CDR1 SGHRS and CDR2 YFSETQ. The CDR3 DNA reads as TGCGCCAGCAGCAGGACTAGCGGGGCAAGCACAGATACGCAGTATTTT. Amino acids: CASSRTSGASTDTQYF. The full variable domain, rest sourced from reference TRBV5-1 and TRBJ2-3, is KAGVTQTPRYLIKTRGQQVTLSCSPISGHRSVSWYQQTPGQGLQFLFEYFSETQRNKGNFPGRFSGRQFSNSRSEMNVSTLELGDSALYLCASSRTSGASTDTQYFGPGTRLTVL.

The table lists this clonotype with many counts. This CDR3 reads CASSLSPITDTQYF. The CDR3 DNA is TGTGCCAGCAGTTTATCTCCTATCACAGATACGCAGTATTTT. The chain is built from TRBV12-3 or TRBV12-4 and TRBJ2-3; D unresolved. The V and J ends lost 2 bases and 2 bases respectively, with 8 bases between them. CDR3 size: 14 residues.

This sequence joins TRBV12-3 or TRBV12-4 and TRBJ2-3; D is ambiguous. V was cut by 7 bases and J by 0 bases, with 14 bases left in between. The CDR3 covers 15 residues. The CDR3 DNA is TGTGCCAGCAAGGCTTCCTCCACTAGCACAGATACGCAGTATTTT. Translated, it gives CASKASSTSTDTQYF.

V and J are TRBV24-1 and TRBJ2-1; D may correspond to TRBD1 or TRBD2 (5 bases each). The CDR3 spans 13 residues. CDR1 is KGHDR, CDR2 SFDVKD, per germline. V was cut by 6 bases and J by 10 bases, with 15 bases left in between. The CDR3 DNA follows: TGTGCCACCAGTCAACTAGGGGAGATCGAGCAGTTCTTC. It yields the protein CATSQLGEIEQFF.

The chain is built from TRBV29-1 and TRBJ2-1, with no clear D. The V end lost 1 base, the J end lost 4 bases, and 11 bases lay between the germline ends. CDR1 is SQVTM, CDR2 ANQGSEA, per germline. The CDR3 spans 14 residues. The CDR3 DNA reads TGCAGCGTTGAAGGGCTAGGGCAGTACAATGAGCAGTTCTTC. Residues: CSVEGLGQYNEQFF.

This clonotype was counted only a few times. The rearrangement joins TRBV4-3 to TRBJ2-3, with unresolved D. V dropped 0 bases and J dropped 4 bases, with 8 bases sitting between them. Germline V gives CDR1 LGHNA, CDR2 YSLEER. The CDR3 length is 14 residues. The CDR3 nucleotides read TGCGCCAGCAGCCAAGATGTAGGGTCAGATACGCAGTATTTT. Its translation: CASSQDVGSDTQYF.

The V call is TRBV5-1, the J call TRBJ2-5; a weak D match, TRBD2 (6 bases). V dropped 7 bases and J dropped 11 bases, with 18 bases sitting between them. The CDR3 has 12 residues. Germline assignment: CDR1 SGHRS and CDR2 YFSETQ. The CDR3, as DNA: TGCGCCAGCTACTCGATCGGGGGAGAGCAGTACTTC. It is translated as CASYSIGGEQYF.

The chain combines TRBV18 with TRBJ1-6, with 8 bases that match TRBD1. V was clipped by 3 bases and J by 9 bases; unmatched bases: 4. CDR3 size: 14 residues. The germline gives CDR1 KGHSH, CDR2 LQKENI. CDR3 amino acids: CASSPRGQASPLHF. CDR3 sequence (DNA): TGTGCCAGCTCACCCAGGGGGCAAGCTTCACCCCTCCACTTT.

This clonotype has only a few counts. The rearrangement links TRBV7-9 to TRBJ2-7; TRBD2 aligns across 14 bases. The CDR3 runs 19 residues. With V trimmed by 0 bases and J by 2 bases, 9 bases remained unmatched. The germline V gene encodes CDR1 SEHNR and CDR2 FQNEAQ (reference sequence). The CDR3 spells CASSLAFMGLAGDAYEQYF. The CDR3 DNA is TGTGCCAGCAGCTTAGCATTCATGGGACTAGCGGGAGACGCCTACGAGCAGTACTTC.

The chain is built from TRBV5-5 and TRBJ2-7, with 8 bases fitting TRBD2. Per germline, CDR1 SGHKS and CDR2 YYEKEE (reference sequence). The CDR3 is made up of 15 amino acids. V lost 0 bases and J lost 3; bases outside the gene matches: 5. CDR3 amino acids: CASSLVLADFYEQYF. In nucleotides, the CDR3 is TGTGCCAGCAGCTTGGTACTAGCGGACTTCTACGAGCAGTACTTC.